This T cell receptor (beta chain) was identified in a study of blood T cell repertoires in COVID-19. Clones were read by immunoSEQ multiplex PCR, and TCRdb kept only the in-frame ones, dropping some. The profile shows about 250,000 clones, around nine tenths of them singletons. This CDR3 is 16 amino acids long. The J segment lost 3 bases and the V segment lost 6 bases, leaving 11 bases of the junction unmatched. Germline CDR1 reads MDHEN; CDR2 reads SYDVKM. Source material: PBMCs or T cells enriched from blood (not recorded which). The chain has TRBV28 and TRBJ2-7; 10 bases align to TRBD1. The sequence derives from a man in his forties or fifties who had recovered from COVID-19. CDR3 sequence reads: CASSLTGGYAIYEQYF. Written as DNA, the CDR3 is TGTGCCAGCAGCCTGACAGGGGGCTACGCTATCTACGAGCAGTACTTC. The full variable domain, rest sourced from reference TRBV28 and TRBJ2-7, is DVKVTQSSRYLVKRTGEKVFLECVQDMDHENMFWYRQDPGLGLRLIYFSYDVKMKEKGDIPEGYSVSREKKERFSLILESASTNQTSMYLCASSLTGGYAIYEQYFGPGTRLTVT.